This TCR beta chain was retrieved from a study of blood T cells in healthy people across ages. Study conclusions and caveats: Compared with aged donors, long-lived donors showed fewer expanded clones, suggesting selection.

The CDR3 consists of 16 residues. Next came a second PCR, run for about 7 to 11 cycles, which used a sample-barcoded 5' primer along with a J-beta primer mix. Using its own MiXCR run on the 5' RACE reads, TCRdb lists one record per CDR3 protein. This sample carries 650,000 to 1,000,000 distinct CDR3 sequences, about 36% of them seen once, and the ten largest clones take around 13%. A word on this clonotype: Its antigen is currently unknown. One end of the junction varies from germline; a read error may be responsible.

The source material was blood. The chain couples TRBV12-3 or TRBV12-4 to TRBJ2-3; D is unclear. The clonotype comes from a man aged 18 to 29 in good health. DNA of the CDR3: TGTGCCAGCAGTCCAACCCTATACGCGATCGCAGATGCGCAGTATTTT. This codes for CASSPTLYAIADAQYF.